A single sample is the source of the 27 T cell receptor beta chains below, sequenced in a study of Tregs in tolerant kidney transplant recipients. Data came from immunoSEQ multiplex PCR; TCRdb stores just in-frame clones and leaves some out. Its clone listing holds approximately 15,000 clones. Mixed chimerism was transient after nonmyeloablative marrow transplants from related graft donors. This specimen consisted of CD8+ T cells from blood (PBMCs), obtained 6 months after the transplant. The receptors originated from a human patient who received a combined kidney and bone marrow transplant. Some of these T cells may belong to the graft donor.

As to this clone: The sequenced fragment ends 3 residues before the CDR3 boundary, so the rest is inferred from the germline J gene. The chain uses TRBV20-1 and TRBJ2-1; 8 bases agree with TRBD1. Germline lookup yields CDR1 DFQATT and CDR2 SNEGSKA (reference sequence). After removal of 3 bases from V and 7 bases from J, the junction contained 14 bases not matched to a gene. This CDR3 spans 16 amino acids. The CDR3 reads CSASLVLWTGMNEQFF. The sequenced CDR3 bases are TGCAGTGCTAGTTTAGTTCTGTGGACAGGGATGAATGAG.

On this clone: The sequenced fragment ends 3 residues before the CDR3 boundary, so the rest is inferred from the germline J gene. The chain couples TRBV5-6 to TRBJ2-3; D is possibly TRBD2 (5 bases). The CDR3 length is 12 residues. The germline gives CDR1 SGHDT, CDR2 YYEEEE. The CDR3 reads CASNSGFQPQYF. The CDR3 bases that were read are TGTGCCAGCAACTCGGGGTTTCAGCCG.

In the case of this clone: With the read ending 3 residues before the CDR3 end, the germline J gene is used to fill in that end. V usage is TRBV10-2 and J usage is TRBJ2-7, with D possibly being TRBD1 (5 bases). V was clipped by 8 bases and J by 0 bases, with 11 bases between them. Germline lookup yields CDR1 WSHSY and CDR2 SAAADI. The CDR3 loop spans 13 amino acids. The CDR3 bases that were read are TGCGCCAGCTACAGGCCTTCCTCCTACGAG. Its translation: CASYRPSSYE. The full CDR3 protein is CASYRPSSYEQYF.

CDR3 DNA, as far as it was read: TGTGCCAGCAGCTTAGAAGGTGCCAGTCCCTACGAG. Translating it yields CASSLEGASPYE. The whole CDR3 region reads CASSLEGASPYEQYF. V gene TRBV7-4 combines with J gene TRBJ2-7; no reliable D call. The read finishes 3 residues shy of the CDR3 end, and the germline J gene is used to complete it. The CDR3 consists of 15 residues. Germline assignment: CDR1 SGHVT and CDR2 SQSDAQ. Deletions cut 1 base from V and 2 bases from J, with 12 bases between.

This CDR3 reads CASSLGGFYEQYF. The sequenced part of the CDR3 DNA is TGTGCCAGCTCTCTCGGAGGGTTCTACGAG. The rearrangement links TRBV7-8 to TRBJ2-7, with D tentatively TRBD2 (6 bases). The read comes to an end 3 residues before the CDR3 does, leaving the germline J gene to fill in the end. V lost 8 bases and J 3 bases, leaving 14 bases between the germline ends. Germline assignment: CDR1 SGHVS and CDR2 FQNEAQ. The CDR3 is 13 amino acids.

CDR3 DNA (partial): TGTGCCAGCAGCGAAAGACAGGACGGGTCGGGCGAG. Translating gives CASSERQDGSGE. The whole CDR3 region reads CASSERQDGSGEQYF. The V and J genes are TRBV6-1 and TRBJ2-7; possible D gene TRBD1, 6 bases. The missing CDR3 end, 3 residues past where the read stops, is filled in from the germline J gene. Trimming pared 6 bases from V and 6 bases from J, leaving 21 bases between. Germline lookup yields CDR1 MNHNS and CDR2 SASEGT. CDR3 length equals 15 residues.

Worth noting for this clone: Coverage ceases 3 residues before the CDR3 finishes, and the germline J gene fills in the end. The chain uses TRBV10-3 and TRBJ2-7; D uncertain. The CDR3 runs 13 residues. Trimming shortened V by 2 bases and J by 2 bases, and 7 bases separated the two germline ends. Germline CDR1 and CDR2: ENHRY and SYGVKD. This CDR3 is CAISEGQAYEQYF. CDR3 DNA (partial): TGTGCCATCAGTGAGGGCCAAGCCTACGAG.

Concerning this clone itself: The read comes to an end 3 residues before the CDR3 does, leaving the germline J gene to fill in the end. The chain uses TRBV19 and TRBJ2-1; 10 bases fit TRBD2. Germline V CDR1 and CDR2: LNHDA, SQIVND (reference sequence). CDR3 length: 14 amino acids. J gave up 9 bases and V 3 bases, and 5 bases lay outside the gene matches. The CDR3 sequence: CASSIGAGGPEQFF. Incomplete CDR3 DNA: TGTGCCAGTAGTATCGGAGCGGGGGGGCCTGAG.

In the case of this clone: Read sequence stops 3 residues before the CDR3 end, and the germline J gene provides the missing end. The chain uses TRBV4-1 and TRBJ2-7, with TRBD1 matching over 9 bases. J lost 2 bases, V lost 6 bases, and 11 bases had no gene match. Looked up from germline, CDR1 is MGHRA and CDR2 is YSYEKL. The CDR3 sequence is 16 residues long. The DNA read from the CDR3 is TGCGCCAGCAGTCATAACCACGGACAGGGGACCTACGAG. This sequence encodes CASSHNHGQGTYE. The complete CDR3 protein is CASSHNHGQGTYEQYF.

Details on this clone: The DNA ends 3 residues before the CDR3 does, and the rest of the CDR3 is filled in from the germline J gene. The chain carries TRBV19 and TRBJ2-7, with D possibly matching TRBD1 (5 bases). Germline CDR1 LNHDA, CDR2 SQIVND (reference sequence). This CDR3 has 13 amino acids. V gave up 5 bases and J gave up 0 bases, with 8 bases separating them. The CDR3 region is CASSAGFSYEQYF. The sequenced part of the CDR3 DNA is TGTGCCAGTAGTGCAGGGTTCTCCTACGAG.

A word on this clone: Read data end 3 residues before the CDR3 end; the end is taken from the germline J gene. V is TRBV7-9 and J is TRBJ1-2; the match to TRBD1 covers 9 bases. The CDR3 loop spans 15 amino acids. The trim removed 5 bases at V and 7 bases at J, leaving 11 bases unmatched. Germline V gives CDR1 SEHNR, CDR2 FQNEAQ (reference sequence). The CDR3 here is CASSNRDREWGGYTF. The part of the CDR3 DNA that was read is TGTGCCAGCAGCAACCGGGACAGGGAATGGGGTGGC.

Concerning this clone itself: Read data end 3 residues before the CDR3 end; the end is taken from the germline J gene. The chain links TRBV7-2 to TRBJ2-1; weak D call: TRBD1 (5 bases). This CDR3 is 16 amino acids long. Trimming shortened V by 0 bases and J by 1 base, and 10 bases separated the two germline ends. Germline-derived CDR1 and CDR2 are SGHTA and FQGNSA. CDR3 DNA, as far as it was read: TGTGCCAGCAGCTTAGCTGTGCCAGGGTCCTACAATGAG. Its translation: CASSLAVPGSYNE. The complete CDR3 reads CASSLAVPGSYNEQFF.

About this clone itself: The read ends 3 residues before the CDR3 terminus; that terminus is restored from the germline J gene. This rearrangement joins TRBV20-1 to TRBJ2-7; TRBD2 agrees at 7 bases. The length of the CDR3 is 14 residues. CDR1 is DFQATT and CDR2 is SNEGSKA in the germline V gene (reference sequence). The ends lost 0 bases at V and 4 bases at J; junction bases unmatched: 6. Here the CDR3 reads CSARDRGGSYEQYF. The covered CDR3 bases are TGCAGTGCTAGAGATCGGGGAGGGAGTTACGAG.

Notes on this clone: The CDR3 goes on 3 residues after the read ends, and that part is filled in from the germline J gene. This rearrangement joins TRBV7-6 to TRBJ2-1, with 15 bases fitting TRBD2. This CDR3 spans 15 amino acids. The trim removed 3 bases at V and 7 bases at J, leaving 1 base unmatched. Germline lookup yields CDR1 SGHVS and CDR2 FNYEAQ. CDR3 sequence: CASSFGLAGGNEQFF. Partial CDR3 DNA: TGTGCCAGCAGCTTCGGACTAGCGGGAGGGAATGAG.

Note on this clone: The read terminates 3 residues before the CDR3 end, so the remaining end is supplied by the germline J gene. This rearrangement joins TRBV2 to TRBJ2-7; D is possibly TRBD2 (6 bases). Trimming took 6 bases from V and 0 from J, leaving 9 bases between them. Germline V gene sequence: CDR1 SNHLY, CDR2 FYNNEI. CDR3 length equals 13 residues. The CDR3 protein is CASSGGVSYEQYF. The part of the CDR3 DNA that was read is TGTGCCAGCAGCGGCGGGGTCTCCTACGAG. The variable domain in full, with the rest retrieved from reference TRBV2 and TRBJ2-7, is EPEVTQTPSHQVTQMGQEVILRCVPISNHLYFYWYRQILGQKVEFLVSFYNNEISEKSEIFDDQFSVERPDGSNFTLKIRSTKLEDSAMYFCASSGGVSYEQYFGPGTRLTVT.

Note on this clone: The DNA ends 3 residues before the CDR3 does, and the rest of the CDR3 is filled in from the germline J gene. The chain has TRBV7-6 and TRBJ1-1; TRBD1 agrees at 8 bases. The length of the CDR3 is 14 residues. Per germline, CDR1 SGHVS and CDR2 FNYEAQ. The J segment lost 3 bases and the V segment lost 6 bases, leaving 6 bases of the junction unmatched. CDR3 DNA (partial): TGTGCCAGCAGGCCCACAGGGGGAGACACTGAA. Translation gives CASRPTGGDTE. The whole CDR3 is CASRPTGGDTEAFF. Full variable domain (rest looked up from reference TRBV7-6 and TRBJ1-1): GAGVSQSPRYKVTKRGQDVALRCDPISGHVSLYWYRQALGQGPEFLTYFNYEAQQDKSGLPNDRFSAERPEGSISTLTIQRTEQRDSAMYRCASRPTGGDTEAFFGQGTRLTVV.

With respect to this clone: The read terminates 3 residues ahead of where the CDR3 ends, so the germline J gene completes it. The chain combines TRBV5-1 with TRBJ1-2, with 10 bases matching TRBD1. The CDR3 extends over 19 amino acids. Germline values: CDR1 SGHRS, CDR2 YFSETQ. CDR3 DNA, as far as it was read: TGCGCCAGCAGGACAGGAGGCTGGGTAGCCCGACAGGGGGCCGGGGGC. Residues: CASRTGGWVARQGAGG. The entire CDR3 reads CASRTGGWVARQGAGGYTF. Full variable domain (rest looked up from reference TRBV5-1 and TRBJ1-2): KAGVTQTPRYLIKTRGQQVTLSCSPISGHRSVSWYQQTPGQGLQFLFEYFSETQRNKGNFPGRFSGRQFSNSRSEMNVSTLELGDSALYLCASRTGGWVARQGAGGYTFGSGTRLTVV.

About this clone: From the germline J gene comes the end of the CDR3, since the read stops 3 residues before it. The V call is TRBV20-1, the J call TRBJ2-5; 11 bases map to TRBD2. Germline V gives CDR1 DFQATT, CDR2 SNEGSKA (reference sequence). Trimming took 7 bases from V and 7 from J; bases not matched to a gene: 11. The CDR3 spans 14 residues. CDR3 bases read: TGCAGTGTCCAGACTAGCGGGGACCAGGGGACC. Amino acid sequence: CSVQTSGDQGT. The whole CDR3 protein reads CSVQTSGDQGTQYF.

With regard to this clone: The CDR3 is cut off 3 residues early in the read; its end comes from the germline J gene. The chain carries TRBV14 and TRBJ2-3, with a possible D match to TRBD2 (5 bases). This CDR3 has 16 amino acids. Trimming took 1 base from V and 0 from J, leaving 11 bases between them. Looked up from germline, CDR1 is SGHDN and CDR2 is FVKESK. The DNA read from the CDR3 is TGTGCCAGCAGCCAAGTAGCGTATTCTAGCACAGATACG. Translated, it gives CASSQVAYSSTDT. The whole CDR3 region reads CASSQVAYSSTDTQYF.

The CDR3 sequence is CASRQVNEKLFF. CDR3 DNA (partial): TGTGCCAGCAGACAAGTTAATGAAAAA. The chain couples TRBV2 to TRBJ1-4; D not certain. The CDR3 end lies 3 residues beyond the end of the read and is filled in from the germline J gene. The CDR3 totals 12 residues. Deletions cut 6 bases from V and 4 bases from J, with 6 bases between. Germline V gives CDR1 SNHLY, CDR2 FYNNEI. The full variable domain, in which reference TRBV2 and TRBJ1-4 provide the parts outside the CDR3, is EPEVTQTPSHQVTQMGQEVILRCVPISNHLYFYWYRQILGQKVEFLVSFYNNEISEKSEIFDDQFSVERPDGSNFTLKIRSTKLEDSAMYFCASRQVNEKLFFGSGTQLSVL.

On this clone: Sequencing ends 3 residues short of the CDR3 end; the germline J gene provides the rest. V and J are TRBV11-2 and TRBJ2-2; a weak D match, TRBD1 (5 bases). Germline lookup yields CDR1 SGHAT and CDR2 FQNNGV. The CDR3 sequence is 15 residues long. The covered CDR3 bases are TGTGCCAGCAGCTTAGGTGGGGCACCTAATGAAAAG. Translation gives CASSLGGAPNEK. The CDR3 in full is CASSLGGAPNEKLFF.

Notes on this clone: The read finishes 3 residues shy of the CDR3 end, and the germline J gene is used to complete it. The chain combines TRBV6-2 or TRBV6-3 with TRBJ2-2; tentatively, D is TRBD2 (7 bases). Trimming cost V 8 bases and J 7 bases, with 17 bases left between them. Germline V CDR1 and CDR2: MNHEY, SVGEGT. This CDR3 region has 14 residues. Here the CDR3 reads CASLKGGELGELFF. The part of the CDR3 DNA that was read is TGTGCCAGCCTCAAAGGGGGGGAGCTCGGGGAG.

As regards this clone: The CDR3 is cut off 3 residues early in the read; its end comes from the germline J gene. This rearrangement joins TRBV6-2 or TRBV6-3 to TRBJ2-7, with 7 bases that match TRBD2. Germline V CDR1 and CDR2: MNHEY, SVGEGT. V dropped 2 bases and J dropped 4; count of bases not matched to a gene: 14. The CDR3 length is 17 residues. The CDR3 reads CASSYPPGYSGLYEQYF. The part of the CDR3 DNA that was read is TGTGCCAGCAGTTACCCCCCCGGGTATAGCGGGCTATACGAG.

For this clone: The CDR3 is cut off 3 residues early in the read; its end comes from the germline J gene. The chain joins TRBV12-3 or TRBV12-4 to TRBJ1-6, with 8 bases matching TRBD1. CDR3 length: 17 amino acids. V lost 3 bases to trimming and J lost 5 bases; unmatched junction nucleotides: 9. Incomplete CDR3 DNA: TGTGCCAGCAGTTTTGGGGGACAGGACTGGGATAATTCACCC. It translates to CASSFGGQDWDNSP. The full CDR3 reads CASSFGGQDWDNSPLHF.

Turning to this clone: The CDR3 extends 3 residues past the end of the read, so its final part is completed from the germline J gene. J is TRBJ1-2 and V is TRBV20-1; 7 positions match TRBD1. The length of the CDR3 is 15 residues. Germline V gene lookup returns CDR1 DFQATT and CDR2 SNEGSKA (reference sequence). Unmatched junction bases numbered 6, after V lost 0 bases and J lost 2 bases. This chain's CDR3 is CSARDMGTENYGYTF. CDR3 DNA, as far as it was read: TGCAGTGCTAGAGATATGGGGACAGAAAACTATGGC.

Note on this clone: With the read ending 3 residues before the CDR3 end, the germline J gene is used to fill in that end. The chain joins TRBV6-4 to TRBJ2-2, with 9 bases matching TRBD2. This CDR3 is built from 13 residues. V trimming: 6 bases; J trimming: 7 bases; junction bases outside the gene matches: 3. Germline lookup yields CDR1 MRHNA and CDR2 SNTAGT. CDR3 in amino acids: CASSLAGSGELFF. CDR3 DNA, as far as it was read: TGTGCCAGCAGCCTAGCGGGGAGCGGGGAG.

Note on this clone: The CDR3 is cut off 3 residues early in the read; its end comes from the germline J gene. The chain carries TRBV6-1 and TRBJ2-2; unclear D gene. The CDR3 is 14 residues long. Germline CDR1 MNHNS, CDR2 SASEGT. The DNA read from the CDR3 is TGTGCCAGCAGTGGTCCCTATTCTAATGAAAAG. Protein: CASSGPYSNEK. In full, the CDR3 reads CASSGPYSNEKLFF.